This T cell receptor beta chain was captured in a study of blood T cell repertoires in COVID-19. Trimming stripped 4 bases from V and 2 bases from J, with 6 bases between. Looked up from germline, CDR1 is MDHEN and CDR2 is SYDVKM. This CDR3 comprises 14 residues. Repertoires were generated with immunoSEQ multiplex PCR, while TCRdb's copy carries only in-frame clones and drops some. The data contain a few hundred thousand clones, around 87% of them seen just once; the ten biggest clones take up 2.3%. This clone was picked up one time. V is TRBV28 and J is TRBJ2-6; D might be TRBD2 (5 bases). Sequenced input: peripheral blood. The source of this sequence is a woman aged 45 to 65 with acute or convalescent COVID-19. The CDR3 nucleotides are TGTGCCAGCAGTTCGGGGACTGGGGCCAACGTCCTGACTTTC. Its translation: CASSSGTGANVLTF.